Presented here are 17 T cell receptor beta chains from one specimen sequenced in a study of regulatory T cells in long-lasting Graves disease (dated by TCRdb to about 2021). The library was generated by multiplex PCR. The instrument given in TCRdb is Illumina HiSeq 4000. CDR3 regions were amplified by Arm-PCR with iRepertoire HTBI primers to construct TCR beta libraries. TCRdb ran its own pipeline on the public reads, namely fastp trimming at Q25 and MiXCR clone calling, and kept in-frame beta chains. Each record represents a unique CDR3 protein, reported with the most common genes and DNA among its rows. This sample lists a few hundred thousand distinct CDR3 sequences; less than 25% were detected once. The leading ten clones occupy about 27% of the sample. Explained via the paper, the time point label denotes: persistent/refractory GD, antithyroid drugs over 5 years with positive TRAb. For both TCR sequencing and RNA sequencing, RNA was extracted from PBMCs using TRIzol.

The specimen comprised peripheral blood mononuclear cells (PBMCs), sampled when the disease was refractory, from a patient treated with antithyroid drugs. These receptors all come from a female donor with Graves disease.

This clonotype was picked up a small number of times. The rearrangement uses TRBV3-1 and TRBJ1-2; TRBD1 aligns across 9 bases. Germline V gene lookup returns CDR1 LGHDT and CDR2 YNNKEL (reference sequence). The CDR3 is 16 residues long. With V trimmed by 3 bases and J by 5 bases, 10 bases remained unmatched. The CDR3 spells CASSQGDRASTYGYTF. The CDR3 DNA reads as TGTGCCAGCAGCCAGGGGGACAGGGCTTCAACGTATGGCTACACCTTC.

With regard to this clonotype: Without the conserved terminal phenylalanine or tryptophan, this CDR3 likely stems from a read error. The chain uses TRBV7-2 and TRBJ1-1; D not resolved. Germline lookup yields CDR1 SGHTA and CDR2 FQGNSA. The CDR3 covers 13 residues. V was pared by 1 base and J by 1 base, with 4 bases between. Here the CDR3 DNA reads TGTGCCAGCAGCTTAGACCGGAACACTGAAGCTTTCTCT. Amino acids: CASSLDRNTEAFS.

The table lists this clonotype with a few counts. This rearrangement joins TRBV9 to TRBJ2-7; D ambiguous. V was cut by 3 bases and J by 8 bases, with 15 bases left in between. The CDR3 sequence is 13 residues long. Germline values: CDR1 SGDLS, CDR2 YYNGEE. In nucleotides, the CDR3 is TGTGCCAGCAGCGCTTACCCGGAAGAGCAGCAGTACTTC. This codes for CASSAYPEEQQYF.

This clonotype was counted a few times. The chain combines TRBV27 with TRBJ2-1, with a weak D call TRBD1 (6 bases). Germline assignment: CDR1 MNHEY and CDR2 SMNVEV (reference sequence). The CDR3 is 15 residues long. With 7 bases removed from V and 0 bases from J, the gap between germline ends came to 13 bases. The CDR3 region has the DNA TGTGCCAGCAAGGGGGACATGGGCTCCTACAATGAGCAGTTCTTC. Translating gives CASKGDMGSYNEQFF.

This chain links TRBV6-1 with TRBJ2-7; D possibly matches TRBD1 or TRBD2 (5 bases each). Trimming cost V 0 bases and J 11 bases, with 11 bases left between them. CDR1 is MNHNS and CDR2 is SASEGT in the germline V gene. This CDR3 has 12 residues. The CDR3 nucleotides read TGTGCCAGCAGTGAAGCGGGACGTCTGGAGTACTTC. Translated: CASSEAGRLEYF.

The chain uses TRBV6-1 and TRBJ1-2; TRBD1 is a possible D gene (6 bases). The V gene lost 6 bases and the J gene lost 8 bases, with 13 bases spanning the gap. The CDR3 is 12 residues long. Germline CDR1 MNHNS, CDR2 SASEGT. The CDR3 DNA reads as TGTGCCAGCAGCTCGGACAGTCACGGCTACACCTTC. Its translation is CASSSDSHGYTF.

J is TRBJ2-5 and V is TRBV4-1, with 8 bases aligning to TRBD2. Germline V gives CDR1 MGHRA, CDR2 YSYEKL. V lost 0 bases, J lost 2 bases, and 8 bases stayed unmatched. The CDR3 length is 17 residues. In DNA form, the CDR3 reads TGCGCCAGCAGCCAAGATAGAAGCGGGAGTACACAAGAGACCCAGTACTTC. This sequence encodes CASSQDRSGSTQETQYF.

J is TRBJ2-7 and V is TRBV29-1; a weak D match, TRBD2 (5 bases). Deletions cut 5 bases from V and 2 bases from J, with 13 bases between. Germline CDR1 is SQVTM and CDR2 is ANQGSEA. The CDR3 contains 13 residues. The CDR3 DNA reads as TGCAGCGTTCAGTCCCCGGGAACCTACGAGCAGTACTTC. Translated: CSVQSPGTYEQYF.

J is TRBJ2-7 and V is TRBV6-2 or TRBV6-3, with TRBD1 as a possible D gene (6 bases). The CDR3 has 14 amino acids. Between the trimmed V and J ends, which lost 2 bases and 4 bases, there was a span of 12 bases. Germline V gene sequence: CDR1 MNHEY, CDR2 SVGEGT. The DNA for the CDR3 is TGTGCCAGCAGTTACCGTGGGGGCGGGTACGAGCAGTACTTC. Encoded protein: CASSYRGGGYEQYF.

The chain has TRBV12-3 or TRBV12-4 and TRBJ2-1, with 8 nucleotides matching TRBD1. V lost 6 bases and J lost 2; bases outside the gene matches: 12. The CDR3 has 17 residues. For the CDR3, the DNA is TGTGCCAGCAGCACGACAGGGGACCCCCAGGCCTACAATGAGCAGTTCTTC. Its translation is CASSTTGDPQAYNEQFF.

This clonotype was recorded at least ten times. V is TRBV9 and J is TRBJ2-7; maybe TRBD2 (6 bases). The germline V and J ends were trimmed by 5 bases and 6 bases, with 18 bases remaining between them. This CDR3 comprises 14 residues. Germline values: CDR1 SGDLS, CDR2 YYNGEE. Here the CDR3 reads CASSLGETRGEQYF. The CDR3 DNA is TGTGCCAGCAGTTTAGGGGAGACTAGGGGCGAGCAGTACTTC.

The genes are TRBV5-1 and TRBJ2-7; 11 bases are shared with TRBD2. The CDR3 sequence is 16 residues long. Germline loops: CDR1 SGHRS, CDR2 YFSETQ. The ends lost 4 bases at V and 3 bases at J; junction bases unmatched: 9. CDR3 protein: CASSTDGTSGIYEQYF. CDR3 in DNA: TGCGCCAGCAGCACCGACGGGACTAGCGGCATCTACGAGCAGTACTTC. The variable domain in full, completed from reference TRBV5-1 and TRBJ2-7, reads KAGVTQTPRYLIKTRGQQVTLSCSPISGHRSVSWYQQTPGQGLQFLFEYFSETQRNKGNFPGRFSGRQFSNSRSEMNVSTLELGDSALYLCASSTDGTSGIYEQYFGPGTRLTVT.

This chain uses TRBV5-6 with TRBJ1-2, with 9 bases that match TRBD1. This CDR3 spans 14 amino acids. The germline V gene encodes CDR1 SGHDT and CDR2 YYEEEE. The trim removed 2 bases at V and 8 bases at J, leaving 7 bases unmatched. The CDR3 loop reads CASSFLDRGVGYTF. The CDR3 nucleotides read TGTGCCAGCAGCTTTTTGGACAGGGGCGTCGGCTACACCTTC.

This clonotype was seen only once. The V call is TRBV29-1, the J call TRBJ2-3; TRBD1 is a possible D gene (5 bases). Germline CDR1 is SQVTM and CDR2 is ANQGSEA. The CDR3 has 14 residues. Trimming stripped 2 bases from V and 3 bases from J, with 12 bases between. The chain's CDR3 is CSVEPRQRTDTQYF. The CDR3 DNA follows: TGCAGCGTTGAACCTAGACAGCGAACAGATACGCAGTATTTT.

This clonotype was picked up many times. The J gene is TRBJ1-2, the V gene TRBV10-3; D may be TRBD1 (6 bases). From germline, CDR1 is ENHRY and CDR2 SYGVKD. Trimming took off 0 bases at V and 1 base at J, with 9 bases between the two ends. CDR3 length: 15 residues. The CDR3 here is CAISESNRDNYGYTF. DNA of the CDR3: TGTGCCATCAGTGAGTCGAACAGGGATAACTATGGCTACACCTTC.

This clonotype was seen a single time. V and J are TRBV12-3 or TRBV12-4 and TRBJ1-2; 9 bases agree with TRBD1. This CDR3 is built from 14 residues. Trimming cost V 5 bases and J 0 bases; bases outside gene matches: 1. The CDR3 coding sequence is TGTGCCAGCAGTGGGGACAGGGCTAACTATGGCTACACCTTC. Protein sequence: CASSGDRANYGYTF.

This clonotype showed up just a few times. This could be a read error, since a much larger clone is one nucleotide away. This rearrangement joins TRBV27 to TRBJ1-4, with D perhaps TRBD1 (6 bases). The V and J ends lost 6 bases and 13 bases respectively, with 27 bases between them. Per the germline V gene, CDR1 is MNHEY and CDR2 is SMNVEV (reference sequence). This CDR3 is built from 16 residues. In nucleotides, the CDR3 is TGTGCCAGCAGCACCCAGATGGCAGGGGAGAAGGGAAGACTGTTTTTT. This codes for CASSTQMAGEKGRLFF.